The rows below give T cell receptor beta chains drawn from one sample of a study of T cells in localized non-small cell lung cancer. Clones were sequenced by immunoSEQ multiplex PCR, and TCRdb holds only the in-frame ones, with some missing. The sample holds roughly 90,000 clones, around 90% seen once. The input for sequencing was PBMCs, taken before any cancer treatment. The receptors shown here come from a woman aged 35 to 75 with stage II squamous cell lung carcinoma. Both conserved end residues are part of each CDR3. D genes are given only for firm matches. The size field is filled for only some rows; it gives once, few, many or a size class.

j_call,d_call,v_call,clone_size,cdr3_nt,cdr3_aa
TRBJ2-1,.,TRBV15,.,TGTGCCACCAGCGTCGGCAAGCCTTCCAATGAGCAGTTCTTC,CATSVGKPSNEQFF
TRBJ2-7,TRBD1,TRBV28,.,TGTGCCAGCAGTTTCCTAAGGACAGGACGTTCCTACGAGCAGTACTTC,CASSFLRTGRSYEQYF
TRBJ1-6,.,TRBV7-9,.,TGTGCCAGCAGCTTAGATAATTCACCCCTCCACTTT,CASSLDNSPLHF
TRBJ1-1,.,TRBV5-1,.,TGCGCCAGCAGCTTAAGGGCTATGTCTGAAGCTTTCTTT,CASSLRAMSEAFF
TRBJ1-2,TRBD1,TRBV25-1,.,TGTGCCAGCAGTGAGATGGGACAGCAAGCCGGCTACACCTTC,CASSEMGQQAGYTF
TRBJ1-5,.,TRBV29-1,.,TGCAGCGTTGGCGGGGACGGTTATCAGCCCCAGCATTTT,CSVGGDGYQPQHF
TRBJ2-7,TRBD1,TRBV27,few,TGTGCCAGCGGTCAGACAGGGGACTACGAGCAGTACTTC,CASGQTGDYEQYF
TRBJ1-5,.,TRBV7-2,.,TGTGCCAGCAGCGATGACAAGACCCAGCATTTT,CASSDDKTQHF
TRBJ2-1,TRBD2,TRBV14,.,TGTGCCAGCAGCCCGACTAGCGGGGGACTCTCCTACAATGAGCAGTTCTTC,CASSPTSGGLSYNEQFF
TRBJ2-5,TRBD2,TRBV29-1,.,TGCAGCGCCGGGAGGGGAGGGGAGACCCAGTACTTC,CSAGRGGETQYF
TRBJ1-1,.,TRBV10-1,.,TGCGCCAGCAGTCAGGGGCCGCGTGAAGCTTTCTTT,CASSQGPREAFF
TRBJ2-5,TRBD2,TRBV5-4,.,TGTGCCAGCAGCCCGGTCGGTCTAGCGGGAGCCGAGACCCAGTACTTC,CASSPVGLAGAETQYF
TRBJ2-1,TRBD1,TRBV6-4,once,TGTGCCAGCAGTTCACAGGGGGTCTCCTACAATGAGCAGTTCTTC,CASSSQGVSYNEQFF
TRBJ1-2,.,TRBV19,.,TGTGCCAGTAGCGGGACACAAAGCGCAGCTAACTATGGCTACACCTTC,CASSGTQSAANYGYTF
TRBJ1-1,.,TRBV7-9,.,TGTGCCAGCAGCGAGATCCCTTACACTGAAGCTTTCTTT,CASSEIPYTEAFF